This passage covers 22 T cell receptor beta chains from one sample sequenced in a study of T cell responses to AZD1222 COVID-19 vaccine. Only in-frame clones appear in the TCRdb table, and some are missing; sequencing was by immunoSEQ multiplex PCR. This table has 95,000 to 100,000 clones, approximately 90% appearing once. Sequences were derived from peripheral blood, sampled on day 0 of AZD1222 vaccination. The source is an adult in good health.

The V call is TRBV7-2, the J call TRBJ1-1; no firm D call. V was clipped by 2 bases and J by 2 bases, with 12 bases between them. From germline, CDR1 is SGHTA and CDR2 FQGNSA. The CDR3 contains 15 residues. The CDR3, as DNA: TGTGCCAGCAGCTTACGTCATCAGGATAACACTGAAGCTTTCTTT. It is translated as CASSLRHQDNTEAFF.

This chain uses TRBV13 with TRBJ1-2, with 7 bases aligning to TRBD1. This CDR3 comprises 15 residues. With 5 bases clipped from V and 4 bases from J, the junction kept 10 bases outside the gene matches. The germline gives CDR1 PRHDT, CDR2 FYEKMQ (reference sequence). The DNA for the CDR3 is TGTGCCAGCAGCGACGGGGACAGCGACACCTATGGCTACACCTTC. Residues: CASSDGDSDTYGYTF.

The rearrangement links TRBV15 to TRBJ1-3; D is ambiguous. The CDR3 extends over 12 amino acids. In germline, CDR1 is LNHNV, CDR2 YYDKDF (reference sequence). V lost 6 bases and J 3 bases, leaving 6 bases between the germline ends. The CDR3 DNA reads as TGTGCCACCAGTGTCGATGGAAACACCATATATTTT. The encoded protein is CATSVDGNTIYF.

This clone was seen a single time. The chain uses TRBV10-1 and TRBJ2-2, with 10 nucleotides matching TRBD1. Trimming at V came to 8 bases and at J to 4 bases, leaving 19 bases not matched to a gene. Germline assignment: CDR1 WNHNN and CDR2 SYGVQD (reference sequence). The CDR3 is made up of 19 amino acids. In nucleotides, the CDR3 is TGCGCCAGCCTCACTCGACAGGGGGCAGGCAGACTCTGCACCGGGGAGCTGTTTTTT. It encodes CASLTRQGAGRLCTGELFF.

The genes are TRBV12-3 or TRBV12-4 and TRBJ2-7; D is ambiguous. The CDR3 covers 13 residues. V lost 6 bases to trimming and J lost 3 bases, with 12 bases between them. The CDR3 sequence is CASRKGPNYEQYF. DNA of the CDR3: TGTGCCAGCAGAAAAGGCCCCAACTACGAGCAGTACTTC.

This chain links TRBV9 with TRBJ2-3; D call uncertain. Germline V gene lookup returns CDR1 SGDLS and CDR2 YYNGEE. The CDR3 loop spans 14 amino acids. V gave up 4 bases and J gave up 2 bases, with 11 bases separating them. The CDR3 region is CASSLSTVTDTQYF. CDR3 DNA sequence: TGTGCCAGCAGCCTCTCGACTGTCACAGATACGCAGTATTTT.

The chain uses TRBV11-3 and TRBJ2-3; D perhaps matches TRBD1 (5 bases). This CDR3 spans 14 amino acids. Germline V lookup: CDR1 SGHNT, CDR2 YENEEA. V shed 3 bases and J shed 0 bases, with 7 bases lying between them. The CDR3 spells CASSFTGSTDTQYF. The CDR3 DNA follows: TGTGCCAGCAGCTTCACAGGAAGCACAGATACGCAGTATTTT. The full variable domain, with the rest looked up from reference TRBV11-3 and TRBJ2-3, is EAGVVQSPRYKIIEKKQPVAFWCNPISGHNTLYWYLQNLGQGPELLIRYENEEAVDDSQLPKDRFSAERLKGVDSTLKIQPAELGDSAVYLCASSFTGSTDTQYFGPGTRLTVL.

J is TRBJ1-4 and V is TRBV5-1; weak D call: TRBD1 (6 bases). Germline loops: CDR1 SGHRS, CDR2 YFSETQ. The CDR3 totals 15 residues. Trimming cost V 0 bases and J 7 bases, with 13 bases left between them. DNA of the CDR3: TGCGCCAGCAGCTTGGGATGGGGGCAGGGTGAAAAACTGTTTTTT. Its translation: CASSLGWGQGEKLFF.

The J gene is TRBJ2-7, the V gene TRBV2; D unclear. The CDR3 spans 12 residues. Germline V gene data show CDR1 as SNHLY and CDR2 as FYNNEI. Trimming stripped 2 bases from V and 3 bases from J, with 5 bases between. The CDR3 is CASSESRYEQYF. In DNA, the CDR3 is TGTGCCAGCAGTGAATCACGCTACGAGCAGTACTTC.

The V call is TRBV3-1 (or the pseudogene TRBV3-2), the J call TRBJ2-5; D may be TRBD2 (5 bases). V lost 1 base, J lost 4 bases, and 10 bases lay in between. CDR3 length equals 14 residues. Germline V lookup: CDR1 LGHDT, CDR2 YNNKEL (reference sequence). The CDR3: CASSQGLLGETQYF. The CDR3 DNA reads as TGTGCCAGCAGCCAAGGACTACTTGGAGAGACCCAGTACTTC.

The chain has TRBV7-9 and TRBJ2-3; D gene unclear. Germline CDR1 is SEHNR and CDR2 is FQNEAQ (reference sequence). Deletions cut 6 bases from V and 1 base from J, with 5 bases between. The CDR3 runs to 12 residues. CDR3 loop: CASREGTDTQYF. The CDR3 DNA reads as TGTGCCAGCAGAGAGGGCACAGATACGCAGTATTTT.

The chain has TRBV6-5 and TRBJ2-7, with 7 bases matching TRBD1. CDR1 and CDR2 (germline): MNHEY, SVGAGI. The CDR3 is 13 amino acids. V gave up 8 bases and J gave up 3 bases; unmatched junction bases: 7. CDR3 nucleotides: TGTGCCAGCGAGGGGGCTACTAACTACGAGCAGTACTTC. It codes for CASEGATNYEQYF.

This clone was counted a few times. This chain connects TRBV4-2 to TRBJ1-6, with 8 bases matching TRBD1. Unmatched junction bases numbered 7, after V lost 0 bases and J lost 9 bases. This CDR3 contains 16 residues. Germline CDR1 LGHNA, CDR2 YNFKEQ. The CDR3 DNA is TGTGCCAGCAGCCAAGACAGGGGGCGCGGGGGTTCACCCCTCCACTTT. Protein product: CASSQDRGRGGSPLHF.

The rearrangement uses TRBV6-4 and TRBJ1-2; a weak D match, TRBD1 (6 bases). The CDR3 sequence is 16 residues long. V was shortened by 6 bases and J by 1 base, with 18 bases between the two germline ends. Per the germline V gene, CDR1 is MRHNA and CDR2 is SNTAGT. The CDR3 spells CASRKTDSRYNYGYTF. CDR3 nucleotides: TGTGCCAGCAGAAAAACGGACAGCCGATATAACTATGGCTACACCTTC.

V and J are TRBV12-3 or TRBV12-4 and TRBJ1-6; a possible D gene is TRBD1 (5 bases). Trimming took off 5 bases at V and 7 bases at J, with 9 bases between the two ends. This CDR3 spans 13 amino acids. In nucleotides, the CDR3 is TGTGCCAGCAGTCACGGGGGAAATTCACCCCTCCACTTT. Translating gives CASSHGGNSPLHF.

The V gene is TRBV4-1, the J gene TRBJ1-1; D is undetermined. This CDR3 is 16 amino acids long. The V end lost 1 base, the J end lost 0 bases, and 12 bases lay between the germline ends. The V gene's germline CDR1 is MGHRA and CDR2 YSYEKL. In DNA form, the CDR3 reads TGCGCCAGCAGCCAAGTGATGCATTACATGAACACTGAAGCTTTCTTT. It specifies CASSQVMHYMNTEAFF.

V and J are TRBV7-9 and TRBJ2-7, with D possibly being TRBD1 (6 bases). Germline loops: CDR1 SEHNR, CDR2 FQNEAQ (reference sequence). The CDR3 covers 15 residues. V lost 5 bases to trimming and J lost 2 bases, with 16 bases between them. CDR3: CASSRNEGQAYEQYF. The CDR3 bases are TGTGCCAGCAGCAGGAATGAGGGACAAGCCTACGAGCAGTACTTC.

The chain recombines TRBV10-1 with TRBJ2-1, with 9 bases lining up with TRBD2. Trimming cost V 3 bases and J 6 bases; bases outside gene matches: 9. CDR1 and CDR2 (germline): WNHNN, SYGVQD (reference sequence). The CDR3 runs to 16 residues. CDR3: CASSDPASGASNEQFF. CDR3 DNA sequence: TGCGCCAGCAGTGACCCCGCTAGCGGGGCCTCCAATGAGCAGTTCTTC.

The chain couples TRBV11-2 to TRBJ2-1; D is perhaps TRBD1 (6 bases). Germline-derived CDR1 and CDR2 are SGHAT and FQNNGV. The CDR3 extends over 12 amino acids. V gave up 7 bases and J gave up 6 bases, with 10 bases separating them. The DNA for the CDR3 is TGTGCCAGCACTCAAGGGGGCAATGAGCAGTTCTTC. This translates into CASTQGGNEQFF.

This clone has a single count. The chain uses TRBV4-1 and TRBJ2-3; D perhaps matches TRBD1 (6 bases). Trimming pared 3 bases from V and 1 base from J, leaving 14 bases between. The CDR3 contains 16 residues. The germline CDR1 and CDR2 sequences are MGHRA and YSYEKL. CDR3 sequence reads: CASSHPTGSGTDTQYF. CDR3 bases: TGCGCCAGCAGCCACCCTACAGGGTCGGGCACAGATACGCAGTATTTT.

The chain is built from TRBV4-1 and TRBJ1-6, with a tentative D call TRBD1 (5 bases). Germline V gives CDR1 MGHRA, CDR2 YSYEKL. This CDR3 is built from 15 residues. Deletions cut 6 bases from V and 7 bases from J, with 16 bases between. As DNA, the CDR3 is TGCGCCAGCAGGAGGGCCGGGACGGTAAATTCACCCCTCCACTTT. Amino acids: CASRRAGTVNSPLHF.

CDR3 nucleotides: TGTGCCAGCAGCCAACCCTTGGGACTAGCGGAAGAGACCCAGTACTTC. Amino acids: CASSQPLGLAEETQYF. The chain carries TRBV3-1 (or the pseudogene TRBV3-2) and TRBJ2-5, with 11 bases identical to TRBD2. The CDR3 spans 16 residues. Germline V gene lookup returns CDR1 LGHDT and CDR2 YNNKEL (reference sequence). V lost 2 bases, J lost 3 bases, and 5 bases stayed unmatched.